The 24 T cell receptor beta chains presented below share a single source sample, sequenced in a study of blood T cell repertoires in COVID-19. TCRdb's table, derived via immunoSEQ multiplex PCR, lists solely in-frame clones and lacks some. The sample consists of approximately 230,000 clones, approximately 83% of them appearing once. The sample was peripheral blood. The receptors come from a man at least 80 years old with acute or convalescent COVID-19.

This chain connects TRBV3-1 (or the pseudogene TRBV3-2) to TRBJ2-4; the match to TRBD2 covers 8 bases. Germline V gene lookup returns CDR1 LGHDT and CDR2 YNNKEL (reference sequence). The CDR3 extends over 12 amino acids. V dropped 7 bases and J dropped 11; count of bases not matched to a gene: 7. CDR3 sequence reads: CASTGGGYVQYF. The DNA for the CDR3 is TGTGCCAGCACCGGGGGGGGATATGTTCAGTACTTC.

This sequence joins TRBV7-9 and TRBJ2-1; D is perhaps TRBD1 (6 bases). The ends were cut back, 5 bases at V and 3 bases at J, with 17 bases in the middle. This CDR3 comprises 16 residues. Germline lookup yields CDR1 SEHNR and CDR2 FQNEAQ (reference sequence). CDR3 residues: CASSPKVGTRYNEQFF. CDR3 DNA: TGTGCCAGCAGCCCAAAGGTCGGGACACGCTACAATGAGCAGTTCTTC.

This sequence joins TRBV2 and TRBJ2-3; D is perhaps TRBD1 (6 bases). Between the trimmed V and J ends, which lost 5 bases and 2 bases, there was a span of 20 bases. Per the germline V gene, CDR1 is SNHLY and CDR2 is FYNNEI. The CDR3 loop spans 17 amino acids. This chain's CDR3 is CASSNDGQLGNTDTQYF. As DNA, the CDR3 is TGTGCCAGCAGTAATGACGGACAGCTTGGGAACACAGATACGCAGTATTTT.

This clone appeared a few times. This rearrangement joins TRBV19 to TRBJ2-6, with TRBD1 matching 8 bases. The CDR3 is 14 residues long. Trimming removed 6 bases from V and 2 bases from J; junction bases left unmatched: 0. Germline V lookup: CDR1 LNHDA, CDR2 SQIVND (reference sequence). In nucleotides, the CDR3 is TGTGCCAGTAGACAGGGGGCTGGGGCCAACGTCCTGACTTTC. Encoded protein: CASRQGAGANVLTF.

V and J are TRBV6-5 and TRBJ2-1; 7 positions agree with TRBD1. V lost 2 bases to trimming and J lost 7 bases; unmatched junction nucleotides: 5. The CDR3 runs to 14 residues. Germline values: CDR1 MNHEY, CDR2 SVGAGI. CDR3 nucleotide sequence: TGTGCCAGCAGTTACCAGGACAGGTTGAATGAGCAGTTCTTC. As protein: CASSYQDRLNEQFF.

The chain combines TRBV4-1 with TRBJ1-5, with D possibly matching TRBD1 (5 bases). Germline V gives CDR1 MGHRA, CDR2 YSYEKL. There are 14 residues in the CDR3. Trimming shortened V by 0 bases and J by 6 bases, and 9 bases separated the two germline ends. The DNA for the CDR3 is TGCGCCAGCAGCCAAGAGAGGGGAGGTCAGCCCCAGCATTTT. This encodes CASSQERGGQPQHF.

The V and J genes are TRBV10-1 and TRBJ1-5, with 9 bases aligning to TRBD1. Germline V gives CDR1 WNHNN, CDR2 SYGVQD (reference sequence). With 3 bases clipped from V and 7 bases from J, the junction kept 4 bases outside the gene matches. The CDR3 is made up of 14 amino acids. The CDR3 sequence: CASSDGQGYQPQHF. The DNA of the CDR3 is TGCGCCAGCAGTGATGGACAGGGGTACCAGCCCCAGCATTTT.

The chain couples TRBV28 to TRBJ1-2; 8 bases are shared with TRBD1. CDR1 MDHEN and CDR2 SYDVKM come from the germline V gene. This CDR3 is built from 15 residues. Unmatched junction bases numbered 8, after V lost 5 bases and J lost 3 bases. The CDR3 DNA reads TGTGCCAGCAGTCGGACAGGGTGGGATGACTATGGCTACACCTTC. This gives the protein CASSRTGWDDYGYTF.

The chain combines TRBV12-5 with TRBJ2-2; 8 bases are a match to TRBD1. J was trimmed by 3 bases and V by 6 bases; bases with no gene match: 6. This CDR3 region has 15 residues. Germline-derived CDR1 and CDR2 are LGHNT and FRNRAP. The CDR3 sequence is CASGQGQGHTGELFF. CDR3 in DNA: TGTGCTAGTGGGCAAGGACAGGGACACACCGGGGAGCTGTTTTTT.

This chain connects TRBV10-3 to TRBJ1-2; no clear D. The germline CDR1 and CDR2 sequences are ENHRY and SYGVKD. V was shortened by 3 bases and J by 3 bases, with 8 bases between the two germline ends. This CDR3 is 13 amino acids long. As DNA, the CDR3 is TGTGCCATCAGTGACTCGTCGTACTATGGCTACACCTTC. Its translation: CAISDSSYYGYTF.

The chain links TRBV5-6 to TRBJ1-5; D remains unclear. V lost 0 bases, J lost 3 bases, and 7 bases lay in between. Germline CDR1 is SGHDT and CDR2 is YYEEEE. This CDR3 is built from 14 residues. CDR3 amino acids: CASSLGQNNQPQHF. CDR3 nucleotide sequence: TGTGCCAGCAGCTTGGGTCAGAACAATCAGCCCCAGCATTTT.

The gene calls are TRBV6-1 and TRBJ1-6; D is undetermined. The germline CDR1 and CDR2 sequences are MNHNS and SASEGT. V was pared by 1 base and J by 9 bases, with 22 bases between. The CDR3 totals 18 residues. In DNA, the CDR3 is TGTGCCAGCAGTGAAGATTTTGTCCTGGGAGCCGGGTTTTCACCCCTCCACTTT. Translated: CASSEDFVLGAGFSPLHF.

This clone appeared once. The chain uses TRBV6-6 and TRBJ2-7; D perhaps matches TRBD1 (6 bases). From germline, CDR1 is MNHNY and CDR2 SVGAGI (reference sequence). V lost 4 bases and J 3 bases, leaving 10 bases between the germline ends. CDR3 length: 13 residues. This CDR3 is CASSLTGYYEQYF. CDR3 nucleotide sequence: TGTGCCAGCAGTTTGACAGGTTACTACGAGCAGTACTTC.

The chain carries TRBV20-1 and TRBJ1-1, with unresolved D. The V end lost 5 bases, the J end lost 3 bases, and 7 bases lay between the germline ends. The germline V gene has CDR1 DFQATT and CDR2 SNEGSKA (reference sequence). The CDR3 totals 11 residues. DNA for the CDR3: TGCAGTGCTTATAGATACACTGAAGCTTTCTTT. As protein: CSAYRYTEAFF.

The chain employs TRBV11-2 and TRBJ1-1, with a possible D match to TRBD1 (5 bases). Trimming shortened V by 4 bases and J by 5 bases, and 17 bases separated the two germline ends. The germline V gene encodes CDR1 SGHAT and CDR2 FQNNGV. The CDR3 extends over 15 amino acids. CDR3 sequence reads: CASSSQGRVGTEAFF. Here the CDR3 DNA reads TGTGCCAGCAGCTCTCAGGGCAGGGTGGGGACTGAAGCTTTCTTT. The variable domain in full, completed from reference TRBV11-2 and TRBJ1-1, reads EAGVAQSPRYKIIEKRQSVAFWCNPISGHATLYWYQQILGQGPKLLIQFQNNGVVDDSQLPKDRFSAERLKGVDSTLKIQPAKLEDSAVYLCASSSQGRVGTEAFFGQGTRLTVV.

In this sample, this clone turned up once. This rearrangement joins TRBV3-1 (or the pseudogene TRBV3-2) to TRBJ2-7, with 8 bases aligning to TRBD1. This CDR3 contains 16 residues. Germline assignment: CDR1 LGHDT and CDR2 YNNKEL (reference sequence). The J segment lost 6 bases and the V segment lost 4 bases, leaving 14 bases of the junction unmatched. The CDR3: CASSPGARTGTFEQYF. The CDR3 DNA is TGTGCCAGCAGCCCGGGAGCCAGGACAGGGACTTTCGAGCAGTACTTC.

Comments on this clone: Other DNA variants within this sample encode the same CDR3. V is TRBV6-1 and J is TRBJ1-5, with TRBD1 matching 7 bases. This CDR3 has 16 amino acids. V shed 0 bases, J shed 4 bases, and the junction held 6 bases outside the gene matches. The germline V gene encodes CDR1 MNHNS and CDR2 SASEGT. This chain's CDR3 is CASSEARRTGNQPQHF. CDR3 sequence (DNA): TGTGCCAGCAGTGAAGCACGGAGGACAGGTAATCAGCCCCAGCATTTT.

CDR3 loop: CASSVQGSSYNEQFF. As DNA, the CDR3 is TGTGCCAGCAGCGTACAGGGGAGCTCCTACAATGAGCAGTTCTTC. The V gene is TRBV7-9, the J gene TRBJ2-1, with 7 bases fitting TRBD1. V was pared by 5 bases and J by 0 bases, with 4 bases of the junction left unmatched. Germline V lookup: CDR1 SEHNR, CDR2 FQNEAQ (reference sequence). The CDR3 is 15 residues long.

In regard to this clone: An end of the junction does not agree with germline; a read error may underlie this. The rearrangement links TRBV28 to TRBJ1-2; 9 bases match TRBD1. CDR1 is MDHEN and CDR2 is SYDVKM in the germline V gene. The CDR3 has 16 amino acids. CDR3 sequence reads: CASSLFGTGFSYGYTF. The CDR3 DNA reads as TGTGCCAGCAGCTTATTCGGGACAGGGTTTTCCTATGGCTACACCTTC.

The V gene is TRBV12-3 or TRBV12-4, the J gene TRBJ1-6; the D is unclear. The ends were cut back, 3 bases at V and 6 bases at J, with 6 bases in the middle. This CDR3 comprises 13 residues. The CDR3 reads CASSFRVNSPLHF. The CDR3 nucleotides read TGTGCCAGCAGTTTCCGAGTTAATTCACCCCTCCACTTT.

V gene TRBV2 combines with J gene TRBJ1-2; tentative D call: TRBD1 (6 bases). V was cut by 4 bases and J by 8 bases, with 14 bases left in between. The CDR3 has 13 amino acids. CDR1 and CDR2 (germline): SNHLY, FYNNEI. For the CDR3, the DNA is TGTGCCAGCAGTGGGAGACAGGACTCAGGCTACACCTTC. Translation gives CASSGRQDSGYTF.

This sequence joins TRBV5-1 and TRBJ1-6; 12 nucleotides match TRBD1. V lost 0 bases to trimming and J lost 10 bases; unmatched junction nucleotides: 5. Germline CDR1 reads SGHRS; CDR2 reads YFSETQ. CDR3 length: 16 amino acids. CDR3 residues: CASSLGDRGLGSPLHF. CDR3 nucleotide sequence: TGCGCCAGCAGCTTGGGGGACAGGGGGCTCGGATCACCCCTCCACTTT.

CDR3 loop: CATSRNRQGVNEQFF. The CDR3 DNA reads as TGTGCCACCAGCAGGAATAGACAGGGTGTGAATGAGCAGTTCTTC. This chain connects TRBV15 to TRBJ2-1, with 7 nucleotides matching TRBD1. With V trimmed by 3 bases and J by 7 bases, 9 bases remained unmatched. Per the germline V gene, CDR1 is LNHNV and CDR2 is YYDKDF (reference sequence). The CDR3 spans 15 residues.

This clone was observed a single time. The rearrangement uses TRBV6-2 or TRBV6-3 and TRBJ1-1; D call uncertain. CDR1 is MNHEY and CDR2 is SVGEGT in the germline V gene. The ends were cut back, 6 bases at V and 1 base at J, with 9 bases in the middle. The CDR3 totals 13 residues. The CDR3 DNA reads TGTGCCAGCAGCCCGGGCCAGAACACTGAAGCTTTCTTT. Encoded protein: CASSPGQNTEAFF.